These T cell receptor beta chains were read from a single sample in a study of molecular identifiers for immune sequencing clone quantification. TCRdb reprocessed the PCR reads with MiXCR, giving one entry per CDR3 protein. The top ten hold about 0.73% of the sample, which has over 550,000 distinct CDR3 sequences, less than 30% seen once. Sequenced material: naive CD8+ T cells from blood, with Jurkat cell RNA spiked in. The receptors here all came from a human donor in good health. Some libraries in this study had Jurkat cell RNA spiked in. Both conserved end residues are part of each CDR3. A D gene is named only where the DNA matches it firmly. The size entry is marked missing in some rows and otherwise reads once, few, many or a size class.

d_gene,abundance,v_gene,j_gene,CDR3nt,CDR3aa
-,many,TRBV6-2/TRBV6-3,TRBJ2-7,TGTGCCAGCGGCCGGGACAGACTAGACTACGAGCAGTACTTC,CASGRDRLDYEQYF
-,-,TRBV7-6,TRBJ2-3,TGTACCAGCAGCTTGACCACAGATACGCAGTATTTT,CTSSLTTDTQYF
-,few,TRBV7-3,TRBJ2-3,TGTGCCAGCAGCCCAGGACCCCTAGGCACAGATACGCAGTATTTT,CASSPGPLGTDTQYF
-,many,TRBV27,TRBJ2-7,TGTGCCAGCAGCGCTTCCCCGGGCGGGACCTACGAGCAGTACTTC,CASSASPGGTYEQYF
TRBD2,-,TRBV27,TRBJ2-7,TGTGCCAGCACTCCCGTCGGGACTAGCGGGGTCGAGCAGTACTTC,CASTPVGTSGVEQYF
-,few,TRBV19,TRBJ1-3,TGTGCCAGTAGTATAGGTCCAGGCGGAAACACCATATATTTT,CASSIGPGGNTIYF
-,-,TRBV19,TRBJ2-3,TGTGCCAGTAACCTAACGGGGAGCCTATCTAGCACAGATACGCAGTATTTT,CASNLTGSLSSTDTQYF
-,few,TRBV19,TRBJ2-3,TGTGCCAGTAGTATGCCTGCGTCTAGCACAGATACGCAGTATTTT,CASSMPASSTDTQYF
-,-,TRBV4-1,TRBJ1-2,TGCGCCAGCAGCCAAGAGGGGGAAATATCCTATGGCTACACCTTC,CASSQEGEISYGYTF
TRBD2,-,TRBV6-4,TRBJ2-2,TGTGCCAGCAGTGACGAAGAGGGACTAGCCGGCGGGGAGCTGTTTTTT,CASSDEEGLAGGELFF
-,-,TRBV27,TRBJ2-2,TGTGCCAGCAGCTCGGGTACGGGGGAGTTATACACCGGGGAGCTGTTTTTT,CASSSGTGELYTGELFF
TRBD1,many,TRBV12-3/TRBV12-4,TRBJ1-1,TGTGCCAGCAGCCGCCCGGACAGGGACACTGAAGCTTTTTTT,CASSRPDRDTEAFF
-,once,TRBV3-1,TRBJ2-1,TGTGCCAGCAGTCAAGAGGAGGGGGCCTACAATGAGCAGTTCTTC,CASSQEEGAYNEQFF
-,many,TRBV29-1,TRBJ2-7,TGCAGCGTTGAAGGAAACGGGTACGAGCAGTACTTC,CSVEGNGYEQYF
-,-,TRBV20-1,TRBJ1-1,TGCAGTGCTAGAGATAGCCCAAACACTGAAGCTTTCTTT,CSARDSPNTEAFF
TRBD1,many,TRBV5-1,TRBJ2-7,TGCGCCAGCAGCTTGGACCCGGGACAGCCCTACGAGCAGTACTTC,CASSLDPGQPYEQYF
TRBD1,many,TRBV4-3,TRBJ2-7,TGCGCCAGCAGCCCGACCCGGGACAGGGATTACGAGCAGTACTTC,CASSPTRDRDYEQYF
TRBD1,many,TRBV29-1,TRBJ2-3,TGCAGCGTTCAAGGGGGCCCTGATACGCAGTATTTT,CSVQGGPDTQYF
-,few,TRBV4-2,TRBJ2-1,TGTGCCAGCAGCCAAGAATTCGACAGGCTTTCGACCCAGTTCTTC,CASSQEFDRLSTQFF
-,-,TRBV19,TRBJ2-2,TGTGCCAGTAGTATAGCAGGTCGAGGGGCCGGGGAGCTGTTTTTT,CASSIAGRGAGELFF
TRBD1,many,TRBV2,TRBJ2-5,TGTGCCAGCAGTGAAGGGACAGGTCATCAAGAGACCCAGTACTTC,CASSEGTGHQETQYF
-,many,TRBV7-8,TRBJ2-3,TGTGCCAGCGCCCTAGGGGTCAGTGGAAGCACAGATACGCAGTATTTT,CASALGVSGSTDTQYF
-,few,TRBV4-3,TRBJ2-5,TGCGCCAGCAGCCAGACTGGCGCGGAAGAGACCCAGTACTTC,CASSQTGAEETQYF
-,many,TRBV27,TRBJ1-1,TGTGCCAGCAGTTTAATGAGCTACACTGAAGCTTTCTTT,CASSLMSYTEAFF
-,-,TRBV4-1,TRBJ2-1,TGCGCCAGCAGCCAAGAAGGGTTCGATGAGCAGTTCTTC,CASSQEGFDEQFF
TRBD1,-,TRBV7-9,TRBJ1-1,TGTGCCAGCAGCTTAGCGCTTCAGGGGGTTTATACTGAAGCTTTCTTT,CASSLALQGVYTEAFF
-,few,TRBV18,TRBJ2-6,TGTGCCAGCTCACCCCGGATATTGGATGGGGCCAACGTCCTGACTTTC,CASSPRILDGANVLTF
-,-,TRBV4-3,TRBJ1-6,TGCGCCAGCAGCCAAGATGGGAATTCACCCCTCCACTTT,CASSQDGNSPLHF
-,-,TRBV12-3/TRBV12-4,TRBJ1-2,TGTGCCAGCGGCGGCGTGGGATTGACATCGTATGGCTACACCTTC,CASGGVGLTSYGYTF
TRBD1,few,TRBV11-2,TRBJ2-5,TGTGCCAGCAGCCCTTGGACAGGAGAGGAGACCCAGTACTTC,CASSPWTGEETQYF
-,many,TRBV28,TRBJ2-6,TGTGCCAGCAGTCCGCCGACCCTCCCGGGACACTTAGCTTCTGGGGCCAACGTCCTGACTTTC,CASSPPTLPGHLASGANVLTF
-,-,TRBV7-9,TRBJ2-7,TGTGCCAGCAGCTTAGTGGCACAGCCCTACGAGCAGTACTTC,CASSLVAQPYEQYF
-,-,TRBV19,TRBJ2-7,TGTGTAAATTACGAGCAGTACTTC,CVNYEQYF
-,few,TRBV5-3,TRBJ1-1,TGTGCCAGAAGCAGCACTGAGAACACTGAAGCTTTCTTT,CARSSTENTEAFF
TRBD2,many,TRBV7-2,TRBJ2-7,TGTGCCAGCAGCTCCAGCGGGGGGCCTACCTACGAGCAGTACTTC,CASSSSGGPTYEQYF
TRBD2,many,TRBV20-1,TRBJ2-3,TGCAGTGCTAGTGCACTAGCGATGACTAGCACAGATACGCAGTATTTT,CSASALAMTSTDTQYF
-,-,TRBV6-2/TRBV6-3,TRBJ1-1,TGTGCCAGTAGTGACCCACAGAACATGAACACTGAAGCTTTCTTT,CASSDPQNMNTEAFF
-,few,TRBV4-3,TRBJ1-2,TGCGCCAGCAGCCAAAGTACAGGGCTCCACTATGGCTACACCTTC,CASSQSTGLHYGYTF
-,few,TRBV12-3/TRBV12-4,TRBJ1-4,TGTGCCAGCAGTTTCAGCGGAGAGGGCCGTAATGAAAAACTGTTTTTT,CASSFSGEGRNEKLFF
TRBD2,many,TRBV4-1,TRBJ2-5,TGCGCCAGCAGCCAAGATCTAGCGGGGGGCCAAGAGACCCAGTACTTC,CASSQDLAGGQETQYF
-,-,TRBV29-1,TRBJ2-4,TGCAGCCGGGGAGAGGGAGCAGCCATGATCAGTCAGTACTTC,CSRGEGAAMISQYF
TRBD2,few,TRBV20-1,TRBJ2-6,TGCAGTGCTAGAGATCTGAGGCTAGCGGGAGACCATCTTCTCTCTGGGGCCAACGTCCTGACTTTC,CSARDLRLAGDHLLSGANVLTF
-,-,TRBV6-6,TRBJ2-2,TGTGCCCAAAGTACTGCCACCGGGGAGCTGTTTTTT,CAQSTATGELFF
TRBD2,-,TRBV14,TRBJ2-1,TGTGCCAGCAGCCAAGGTCTAGCGGGAGGGCTGTTCAATGAGCAGTTCTTC,CASSQGLAGGLFNEQFF
-,-,TRBV7-8,TRBJ1-5,TGTGCCAGCAGCTTAAATAGATTCGGCCGCAATCAGCTCCAGCATTTT,CASSLNRFGRNQLQHF
-,many,TRBV29-1,TRBJ1-1,TGCAGCGTTATAGGCGGCACTGAAGCTTTCTTT,CSVIGGTEAFF
-,-,TRBV10-3,TRBJ1-3,TGTGCCATCAGTGAGCCCCAAGACACCATATATTTT,CAISEPQDTIYF
-,few,TRBV2,TRBJ2-3,TGTGCCAGCAGTGATGCCCGGACACTCAGTTTTAGCACAGATACGCAGTATTTT,CASSDARTLSFSTDTQYF
TRBD1,-,TRBV6-5,TRBJ2-7,TGTGCCAGCAGTTACGGGACAGGCCCCCACGAGCAGTACTTC,CASSYGTGPHEQYF
-,many,TRBV30,TRBJ1-1,TGTGCCTGGAGTTCCGGTGCGGGGTACACTGAAGCTTTCTTT,CAWSSGAGYTEAFF
-,-,TRBV19,TRBJ2-5,TGTGCCCCCAGGCTCGGATTTCAAGAGGCCCAGTACTTC,CAPRLGFQEAQYF
-,many,TRBV5-1,TRBJ1-1,TGCGCCAGCAGCTTGGATCAGAGGAACACTGAAGCTTTCTTT,CASSLDQRNTEAFF
TRBD2,many,TRBV4-1,TRBJ2-5,TGCGCCAGCAGCCAAGCGGGAGGGCCCGAAGAGACCCAGTACTTC,CASSQAGGPEETQYF
-,-,TRBV6-2/TRBV6-3,TRBJ1-1,TGTGCCGCAAACGGAGGGGGGAACACTGAAGCTTTCTTT,CAANGGGNTEAFF
TRBD2,-,TRBV12-3/TRBV12-4,TRBJ2-3,TGTGCCAGCAGTCCGACTAGCGGGGCAGATACGCAGTATTTT,CASSPTSGADTQYF
-,many,TRBV7-2,TRBJ1-5,TGTGCCAGCAGCTTAGACGCGACAGCCAATCAGCCCCAGCATTTT,CASSLDATANQPQHF
-,few,TRBV7-9,TRBJ2-2,TGTGCCAGCAGCCTAGATGCGGGTGGCCATACCGGGGAGCTGTTTTTT,CASSLDAGGHTGELFF
-,-,TRBV24-1,TRBJ2-2,TGTGCCACCAGTGATTTTGGCTCCGGGGAGCTGTTTTTT,CATSDFGSGELFF
-,-,TRBV29-1,TRBJ2-1,TGCAGCGCTGAAGAGGCCCCCCCCGGGAGTGGGCAGTTCTTC,CSAEEAPPGSGQFF